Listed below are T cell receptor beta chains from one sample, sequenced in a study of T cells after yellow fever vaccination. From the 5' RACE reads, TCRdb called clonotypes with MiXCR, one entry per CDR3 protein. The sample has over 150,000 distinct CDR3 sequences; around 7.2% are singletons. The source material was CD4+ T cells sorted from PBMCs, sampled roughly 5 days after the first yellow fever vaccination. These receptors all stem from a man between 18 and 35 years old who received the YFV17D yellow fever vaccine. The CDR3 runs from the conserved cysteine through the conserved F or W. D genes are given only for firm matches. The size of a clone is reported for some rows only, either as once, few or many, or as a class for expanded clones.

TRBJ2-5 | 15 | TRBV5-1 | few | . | TGCGCCAGCAGCTTGGCTTTAGCCTTCCAAGAGACCCAGTACTTC | CASSLALAFQETQYF
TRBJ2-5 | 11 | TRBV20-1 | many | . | TGCAGTGCTAGCCCGGAAGAGACCCAGTACTTC | CSASPEETQYF
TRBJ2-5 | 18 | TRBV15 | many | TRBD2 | TGTGCCACCAGCAGAGAGCCCGGGACTAGCGGGGGCCAAGAGACCCAGTACTTC | CATSREPGTSGGQETQYF
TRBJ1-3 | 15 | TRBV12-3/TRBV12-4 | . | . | TGTGCCAGCAGTTTTCGGAGGGGCTCTGGAAACACCATATATTTT | CASSFRRGSGNTIYF
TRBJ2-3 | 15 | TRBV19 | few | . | TGTGCCAGTAGTATCCAGGCGACTAGCACAGATACGCAGTATTTT | CASSIQATSTDTQYF
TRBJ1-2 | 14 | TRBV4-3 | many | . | TGCGCCAGCAGCCAGGATCAGGGTTACTATGGCTACACCTTC | CASSQDQGYYGYTF
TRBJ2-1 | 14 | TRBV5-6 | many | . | TGTGCCAGCACCGATGTTGACAGGTGGGGTGAGCAGTTCTTC | CASTDVDRWGEQFF
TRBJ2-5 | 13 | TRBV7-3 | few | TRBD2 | TGTGCCAGCAGCTTATCCTCTAGCGGGACCCAGTACTTC | CASSLSSSGTQYF
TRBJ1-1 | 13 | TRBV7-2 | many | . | TGTGCCAGCAGCTTTATAGGGGACACTGAAGCTTTCTTT | CASSFIGDTEAFF
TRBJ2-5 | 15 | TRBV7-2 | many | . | TGTGCCAGCAGCTTAGCGGGGGCCTTCCAAGAGACCCAGTACTTC | CASSLAGAFQETQYF
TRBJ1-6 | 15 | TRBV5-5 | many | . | TGTGCCAGCAGCTTGCGGAGGCAGTCGGGGACACCCCTCCACTTT | CASSLRRQSGTPLHF
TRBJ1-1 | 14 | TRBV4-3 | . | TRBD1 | TGCGCCAGCAGCCGAACACAGGGGGCCACTGAAGCTTTCTTT | CASSRTQGATEAFF
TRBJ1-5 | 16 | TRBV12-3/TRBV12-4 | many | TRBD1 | TGTGCCAGCAGTTCGACAGGGGGCGCGTCGATTCAGCCCCAGCATTTT | CASSSTGGASIQPQHF
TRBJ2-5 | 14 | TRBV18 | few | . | TGTGCCAGCTCACCCTGGGCAGGTGGAGAGACCCAGTACTTC | CASSPWAGGETQYF
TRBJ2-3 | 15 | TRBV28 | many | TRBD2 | TGTGCCAGCAGTTCTAGCGGGGGGCCTCCCCGGACGCAGTATTTT | CASSSSGGPPRTQYF
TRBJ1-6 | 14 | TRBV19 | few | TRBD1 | TGTGCCAGTAACCCGGACAGGAGAGGATCACCCCTCCACTTT | CASNPDRRGSPLHF
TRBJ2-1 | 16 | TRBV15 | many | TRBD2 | TGTGCCACCAGCAGAAGGGAGGCGGGGGGGCACGATGAGCAGTTCTTC | CATSRREAGGHDEQFF